The present T cell receptor (beta chain) was sequenced within a study of ipilimumab plus nivolumab after autologous stem cell transplantation (dated by TCRdb to about 2021). Regarding the research as a whole: The median number of doses that trial patients received was about five for ipilimumab and roughly 8 for nivolumab. Patients in the trial were undergoing autologous transplant and had high-risk diffuse large B cell lymphoma, mature T cell lymphoma, or multiple myeloma. The intent-to-treat population of the trial was made up of 30 to 40 patients. Primary refractory and relapsed disease were included in the DLBCL cohort, with 18-month progression-free survival of 85.7% and 28.6%, respectively.

Library preparation employed the immunoSEQ multiplex PCR assay. What TCRdb holds here is the immuneACCESS table cut down to in-frame rearrangements. Part of the clones is not present; checked against another copy, under half of the missing clones reflect an unresolved V gene, and the others are unexplained. The sample table holds 15,000 or so clones, of which less than 75% were seen once. Less than 25% of the sample is taken by the ten largest. Checkpoint therapy was initiated 14 to 28 days after autologous transplant, and ipilimumab was administered at 1 mg/kg intravenously on day 1 of selected weeks. Nivolumab was administered at 3 mg/kg intravenously on day 1 of weeks 1, 4, 7, 10, and every two weeks through week 26. This was a Phase Ib clinical trial that tested ipilimumab plus nivolumab, given as combined checkpoint inhibition, for consolidation following autologous stem cell transplantation.

Here is what the overall study found, with its caveats: According to the authors, a biologic rationale for studying the approach further came from T cell receptor repertoire, regulatory T cell phenotype and gut microbiota profiles. The authors concluded that combined checkpoint inhibition appeared tolerable when used as consolidation after transplant.

In this sample, this clone turned up a few times. Its antigen remains unidentified. No base qualities exist here, and no much larger clone lies one base off it. This TCR derives from a male donor with diffuse large B-cell lymphoma. Sequencing used PBMCs, obtained in a trial of ipilimumab plus nivolumab as post-transplant consolidation.

The CDR3 protein sequence reads: CAWSLRHGAYEQYF. The nucleotide sequence reads as follows: TGTGCCTGGAGTTTAAGACATGGGGCCTACGAGCAGTACTTC. The rearranged segments are TRBV30 and TRBJ2-7; too little of a D gene remains to name it. V is reduced by 2 bases and J by 2 bases, leaving a spacing of 13 bases between them. CDR1 and CDR2, looked up from the germline V gene (reference sequence), are GTSNPN and SVGIG. There are 14 amino acids in the CDR3, from cysteine to phenylalanine inclusive. The sequence is cut down to CDR3 DNA, 42 bases in frame from base 1.